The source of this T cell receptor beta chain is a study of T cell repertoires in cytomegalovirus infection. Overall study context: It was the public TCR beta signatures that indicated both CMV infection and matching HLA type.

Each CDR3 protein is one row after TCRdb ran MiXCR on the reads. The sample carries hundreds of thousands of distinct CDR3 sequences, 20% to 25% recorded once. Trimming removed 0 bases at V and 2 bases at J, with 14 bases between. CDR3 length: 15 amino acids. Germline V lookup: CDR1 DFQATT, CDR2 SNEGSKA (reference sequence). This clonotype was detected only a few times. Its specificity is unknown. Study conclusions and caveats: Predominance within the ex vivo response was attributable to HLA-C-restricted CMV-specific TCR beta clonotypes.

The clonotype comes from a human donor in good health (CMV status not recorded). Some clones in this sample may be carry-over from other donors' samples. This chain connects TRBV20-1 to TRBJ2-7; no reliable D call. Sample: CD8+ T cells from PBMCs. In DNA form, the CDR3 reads TGCAGTGCTAGAGATCGCGGAACGGGCACCTACGAGCAGTACTTC. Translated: CSARDRGTGTYEQYF.